The T cell receptor (beta chain) under discussion was sequenced for a study of blood T cell repertoires in COVID-19. V dropped 5 bases and J dropped 5; count of bases not matched to a gene: 12. Per germline, CDR1 LNHDA and CDR2 SQIVND (reference sequence). The CDR3 runs to 17 residues. Measured with immunoSEQ multiplex PCR; TCRdb has only the in-frame clones, and not every one. Of fewer than 350,000 clones detected, around nine tenths appear once; the ten largest clones hold approximately 8.8%. The sequence was obtained from a woman in her forties who had recovered from COVID-19. The chain joins TRBV19 to TRBJ1-6, with 7 bases matching TRBD1. Sequences were obtained from PBMCs or T cells enriched from blood (not recorded which). This CDR3 reads CASSFLRTGSDNSPLHF. CDR3 nucleotide sequence: TGTGCCAGTAGTTTCCTTCGGACAGGCTCGGATAATTCACCCCTCCACTTT.